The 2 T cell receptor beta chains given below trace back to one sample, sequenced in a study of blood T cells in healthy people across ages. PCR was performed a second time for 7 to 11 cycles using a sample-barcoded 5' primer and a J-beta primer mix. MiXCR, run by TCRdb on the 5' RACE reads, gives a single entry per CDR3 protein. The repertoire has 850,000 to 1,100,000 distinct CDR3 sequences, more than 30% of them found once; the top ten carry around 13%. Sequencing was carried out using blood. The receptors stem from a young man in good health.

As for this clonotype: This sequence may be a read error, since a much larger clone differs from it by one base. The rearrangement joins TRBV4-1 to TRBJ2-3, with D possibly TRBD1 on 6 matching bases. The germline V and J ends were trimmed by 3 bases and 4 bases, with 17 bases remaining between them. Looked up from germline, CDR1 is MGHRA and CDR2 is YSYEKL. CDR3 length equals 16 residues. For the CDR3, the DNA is TGCGCCAGCAGCCAGGTCCTAACAGGGTGGGCAGATACGCAGTATTTT. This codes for CASSQVLTGWADTQYF.

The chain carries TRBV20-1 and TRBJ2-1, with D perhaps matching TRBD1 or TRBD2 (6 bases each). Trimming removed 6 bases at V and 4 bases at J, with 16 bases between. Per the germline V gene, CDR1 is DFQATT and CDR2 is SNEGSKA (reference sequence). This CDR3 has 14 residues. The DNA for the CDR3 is TGCAGTGCCCTAAAAGGGGGGCCTTACAATGAGCAGTTCTTC. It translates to CSALKGGPYNEQFF.